This TCR beta chain appears in the sequencing data of a study of T cell responses to AZD1222 COVID-19 vaccine. Study-level background: Second doses that came at about 4 or about 12 weeks were put together. The study, taken as a whole, reports: Females outnumbered males among donors, who were mostly white British; clonal diversity was possibly underestimated.

Data came from immunoSEQ multiplex PCR; TCRdb stores just in-frame clones and leaves some out. This sample has over 100,000 clones, with 87% found just once. In the case of this clone: Its antigen is as yet unknown.

This TCR was recovered from an adult in good health. The sequencing here drew on peripheral blood, taken on day 0 of AZD1222 vaccination.

CDR3 nucleotide sequence: TGTGCCAGCAGCTTAAGTGGGGGCTACAATGAGCAGTTCTTC. It is translated as CASSLSGGYNEQFF. This sequence joins TRBV7-8 and TRBJ2-1, with D perhaps TRBD1 or TRBD2 (5 bases each). CDR3 size: 14 residues. Germline CDR1 is SGHVS and CDR2 is FQNEAQ. V lost 2 bases and J 3 bases, leaving 8 bases between the germline ends. Variable domain in full (rest from reference TRBV7-8 and TRBJ2-1): GAGVSQSPRYKVAKRGQDVALRCDPISGHVSLFWYQQALGQGPEFLTYFQNEAQLDKSGLPSDRFFAERPEGSVSTLKIQRTQQEDSAVYLCASSLSGGYNEQFFGPGTRLTVL.